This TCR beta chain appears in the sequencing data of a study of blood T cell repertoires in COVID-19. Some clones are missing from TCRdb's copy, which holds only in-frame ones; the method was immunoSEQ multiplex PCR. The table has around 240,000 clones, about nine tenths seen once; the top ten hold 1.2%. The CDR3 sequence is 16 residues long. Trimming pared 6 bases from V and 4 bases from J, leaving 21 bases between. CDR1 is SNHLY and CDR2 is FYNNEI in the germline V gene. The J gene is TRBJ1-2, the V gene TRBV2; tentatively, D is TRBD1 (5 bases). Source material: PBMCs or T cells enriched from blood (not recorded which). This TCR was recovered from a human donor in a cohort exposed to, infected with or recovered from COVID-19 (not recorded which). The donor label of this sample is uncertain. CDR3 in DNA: TGTGCCAGCAGAGGTGGGACTCAAAAAAGGAGCTATGGCTACACCTTC. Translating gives CASRGGTQKRSYGYTF.